The entry that follows covers one TCR beta chain sequence. Its target is unknown. This entry comes from a study of cytomegalovirus exposure and HLA in healthy donors. Study-wide findings and caveats: A later analysis linked fewer than 20,000 TCR beta sequences to HLA alleles at 0.05 false discovery rate. Being indistinguishable, some V segments were excluded, TRBV6-2 and TRBV6-3 among them. As immune exposure information, only CMV serostatus was available.

The length of the CDR3 is 16 residues. The V gene lost 5 bases and the J gene lost 4 bases, with 20 bases spanning the gap. Germline V gene data show CDR1 as SGHTA and CDR2 as FQGNSA. 13 Jbeta primers and 60 Vbeta primers were used for the PCR. The protocol was immunoSEQ multiplex PCR, while the TCRdb copy is restricted to in-frame clones and leaves out a portion. The data hold around 120,000 clones, with approximately 80% observed a single time. The receptor was derived from a male donor in good health and CMV-seronegative. The rearrangement joins TRBV7-2 to TRBJ2-5, with TRBD1 as a possible D gene (6 bases). Sequenced sample: PBMCs. CDR3 sequence: CASSLTNRDGRETQYF. The CDR3 DNA sequence: TGTGCCAGCAGCCTCACCAACAGGGATGGCAGAGAGACCCAGTACTTC.